Each of the 25 T cell receptor beta chains below was sequenced from the same sample in a study of beta chain features in type 1 diabetes. The sequenced template was cDNA made from the entire isolated RNA. Here immunoSEQ multiplex PCR was the method, and the copy in TCRdb shows in-frame clones only, minus some. In the table there are about 240,000 clones, 25% to 30% of which are singletons. The sample consisted of central memory CD4+ T cells from blood. Receptor source: a man aged 25 to 40 in good health.

A few counts support this clone. The CDR3, as DNA: TGTGCCTGGAGACCTCCGGGGTCCCAAGCTTTCTTT. Its protein is CAWRPPGSQAFF. This chain uses TRBV30 with TRBJ1-1; D not resolved. The CDR3 is 12 amino acids. Germline CDR1 reads GTSNPN; CDR2 reads SVGIG (reference sequence). The ends were cut back, 3 bases at V and 9 bases at J, with 14 bases in the middle.

The J gene is TRBJ2-2, the V gene TRBV7-2, with D possibly matching TRBD1 (5 bases). The CDR3 is 14 residues long. From germline, CDR1 is SGHTA and CDR2 FQGNSA. Trimming shortened V by 5 bases and J by 4 bases, and 11 bases separated the two germline ends. As DNA, the CDR3 is TGTGCCAGCAGCGGTAAAACAGGCACCGGGGAGCTGTTTTTT. Its protein product is CASSGKTGTGELFF.

This clone was detected a few times. Other DNA variants within this sample encode the same CDR3. The gene calls are TRBV28 and TRBJ2-7; D remains unclear. Trimming stripped 5 bases from V and 3 bases from J, with 2 bases between. In germline, CDR1 is MDHEN, CDR2 SYDVKM. This CDR3 contains 10 residues. CDR3 amino acids: CASSRYEQYF. For the CDR3, the DNA is TGTGCCAGCAGTCGCTACGAGCAGTACTTC.

V and J are TRBV30 and TRBJ1-1; maybe TRBD1 (5 bases). CDR3 length: 14 residues. Germline-derived CDR1 and CDR2 are GTSNPN and SVGIG (reference sequence). The V end was cut by 3 bases, the J end by 0 bases, with 11 bases between. CDR3 sequence: CAWRPTGLNTEAFF. The CDR3 bases are TGTGCCTGGAGGCCTACAGGACTGAACACTGAAGCTTTCTTT.

The rearrangement joins TRBV29-1 to TRBJ2-1; D is unresolved. V lost 2 bases to trimming and J lost 6 bases, with 14 bases between them. Germline-derived CDR1 and CDR2 are SQVTM and ANQGSEA. The CDR3 contains 14 residues. The CDR3 protein is CSVELPEFLNEQFF. CDR3 bases: TGCAGCGTTGAATTACCTGAATTCCTCAATGAGCAGTTCTTC.

This clone came up many times. The J gene is TRBJ2-7, the V gene TRBV29-1, with 9 bases aligning to TRBD1. Germline V gene data show CDR1 as SQVTM and CDR2 as ANQGSEA. Germline trimming cut 5 bases from V and 7 bases from J; bases unmatched to any gene: 9. This CDR3 spans 13 amino acids. CDR3 coding DNA: TGCAGCGTTAAGGGACAGGGCTCGCAAGAGCAGTACTTC. Amino acids: CSVKGQGSQEQYF.

In the case of this clone: The same CDR3 also results from other DNA sequences found in this sample. The rearrangement uses TRBV9 and TRBJ2-7, with D possibly being TRBD2 (5 bases). CDR1 and CDR2 (germline): SGDLS, YYNGEE. The CDR3 has 15 amino acids. Trimming left V 0 bases short and J 0 bases short, with 10 bases between. CDR3 sequence: CASSVEVGSSYEQYF. The CDR3, as DNA: TGTGCCAGCAGCGTAGAGGTGGGGAGCTCCTACGAGCAGTACTTC.

This clone was counted once. This chain uses TRBV5-6 with TRBJ2-1, with 8 bases lining up with TRBD1. Germline lookup yields CDR1 SGHDT and CDR2 YYEEEE. V shed 3 bases, J shed 12 bases, and the junction held 17 bases outside the gene matches. This CDR3 has 16 residues. The CDR3 bases are TGTGCCAGCAGCTCCTCGACAGGGGAGAATTTCCTTGGGCAGTTCTTC. The encoded protein is CASSSSTGENFLGQFF.

This clone was seen at least ten times. The chain combines TRBV6-5 with TRBJ1-5, with 8 bases lining up with TRBD1. This CDR3 region has 13 residues. J gave up 7 bases and V 4 bases, and 3 bases lay outside the gene matches. The germline CDR1 and CDR2 sequences are MNHEY and SVGAGI. DNA for the CDR3: TGTGCCAGCAGTTCACAGGGGGGACAGCCCCAGCATTTT. This translates into CASSSQGGQPQHF.

The chain uses TRBV7-2 and TRBJ2-7; 9 bases match TRBD1. J was trimmed by 5 bases and V by 3 bases; bases with no gene match: 8. The CDR3 covers 15 residues. Germline CDR1 and CDR2: SGHTA and FQGNSA. CDR3 sequence reads: CASSFAGTGSNEQYF. CDR3 DNA: TGTGCCAGCAGCTTCGCCGGGACAGGGAGCAACGAGCAGTACTTC.

The V call is TRBV28, the J call TRBJ2-3; 9 bases map to TRBD2. The CDR3 extends over 13 amino acids. Germline CDR1 is MDHEN and CDR2 is SYDVKM. J lost 1 base, V lost 10 bases, and 3 bases had no gene match. The CDR3 region is CATWTSGTDTQYF. In DNA, the CDR3 is TGTGCCACCTGGACTAGCGGCACAGATACGCAGTATTTT.

This chain connects TRBV15 to TRBJ2-3; the D call may be TRBD1 or TRBD2 (6 bases each). V shed 4 bases and J shed 0 bases, with 11 bases lying between them. The CDR3 consists of 15 residues. Germline CDR1 and CDR2: LNHNV and YYDKDF (reference sequence). The CDR3 here is CATSIGGGSTDTQYF. In nucleotides, the CDR3 is TGTGCCACCAGCATAGGGGGAGGAAGCACAGATACGCAGTATTTT.

The V gene is TRBV7-9, the J gene TRBJ2-1; 13 bases map to TRBD2. Germline V lookup: CDR1 SEHNR, CDR2 FQNEAQ (reference sequence). V trimming: 6 bases; J trimming: 0 bases; junction bases outside the gene matches: 8. There are 18 residues in the CDR3. The CDR3 DNA reads TGTGCCAGCAGTCCCGGGACTAGCGGGACGAACTCCTACAATGAGCAGTTCTTC. It is translated as CASSPGTSGTNSYNEQFF. The variable domain in full, completed from reference TRBV7-9 and TRBJ2-1, reads DTGVSQNPRHKITKRGQNVTFRCDPISEHNRLYWYRQTLGQGPEFLTYFQNEAQLEKSRLLSDRFSAERPKGSFSTLEIQRTEQGDSAMYLCASSPGTSGTNSYNEQFFGPGTRLTVL.

In its sample, this clone was seen a few times. This rearrangement joins TRBV29-1 to TRBJ1-1; no reliable D call. The V end lost 4 bases, the J end lost 4 bases, and 13 bases lay between the germline ends. This CDR3 has 13 amino acids. Germline CDR1 is SQVTM and CDR2 is ANQGSEA. The chain's CDR3 is CSVVRMIGTEAFF. In DNA form, the CDR3 reads TGCAGCGTTGTAAGGATGATCGGCACTGAAGCTTTCTTT.

The CDR3 DNA reads as TGCAGCGTTTTAGGGACGTCGGGCGGGAGGGAGACCCAGTACTTC. It translates to CSVLGTSGGRETQYF. The chain carries TRBV29-1 and TRBJ2-5; 8 nucleotides match TRBD2. The V gene's germline CDR1 is SQVTM and CDR2 ANQGSEA. The junction had 13 bases not matched to a gene; V was cut back by 5 bases and J by 5 bases. The CDR3 sequence is 15 residues long.

In DNA form, the CDR3 reads TGTGCCACCAGCAGAGATCTCAGGGGAGAACAGCCCCAGCATTTT. Protein product: CATSRDLRGEQPQHF. The chain is built from TRBV15 and TRBJ1-5; D possibly corresponds to TRBD1 (6 bases). Germline V gives CDR1 LNHNV, CDR2 YYDKDF (reference sequence). Trimming stripped 0 bases from V and 7 bases from J, with 13 bases between. The CDR3 extends over 15 amino acids.

In its sample, this clone was seen a few times. Other nucleotide sequences in the sample specify the same CDR3. The genes are TRBV9 and TRBJ1-2; D is unclear. This CDR3 comprises 13 residues. With 0 bases removed from V and 0 bases from J, the gap between germline ends came to 3 bases. Germline values: CDR1 SGDLS, CDR2 YYNGEE. CDR3 loop: CASSVDSNYGYTF. The CDR3 coding sequence is TGTGCCAGCAGCGTAGACTCTAACTATGGCTACACCTTC.

The table lists this clone with many counts. The chain is built from TRBV30 and TRBJ2-6; D remains ambiguous. Per germline, CDR1 GTSNPN and CDR2 SVGIG (reference sequence). The ends were cut back, 3 bases at V and 3 bases at J, with 9 bases in the middle. The CDR3 is 14 amino acids. CDR3 sequence: CAWRQEYGANVLTF. CDR3 sequence (DNA): TGTGCCTGGAGGCAGGAGTATGGGGCCAACGTCCTGACTTTC. The variable domain in full, with the rest retrieved from reference TRBV30 and TRBJ2-6, is SQTIHQWPATLVQPVGSPLSLECTVEGTSNPNLYWYRQAAGRGLQLLFYSVGIGQISSEVPQNLSASRPQDRQFILSSKKLLLSDSGFYLCAWRQEYGANVLTFGAGSRLTVL.

In this sample, this clone turned up many times. The gene calls are TRBV5-6 and TRBJ1-6, with unresolved D. The CDR3 spans 14 residues. CDR1 is SGHDT and CDR2 is YYEEEE in the germline V gene. The V and J ends lost 4 bases and 8 bases respectively, with 13 bases between them. The chain's CDR3 is CASSRPDVYSPLHF. The CDR3 DNA sequence: TGTGCCAGCAGCCGTCCGGACGTTTATTCACCCCTCCACTTT.

This clone was counted between two and nine times. The chain recombines TRBV5-1 with TRBJ2-2; no clear D. V was cut by 4 bases and J by 2 bases, with 3 bases left in between. CDR3 length: 12 amino acids. Germline loops: CDR1 SGHRS, CDR2 YFSETQ. Here the CDR3 reads CASSPNTGELFF. The CDR3 DNA is TGCGCCAGCAGCCCCAACACCGGGGAGCTGTTTTTT.

This clone was detected only a few times. The genes are TRBV6-5 and TRBJ2-1, with no clear D. The germline V and J ends were trimmed by 4 bases and 10 bases, with 8 bases remaining between them. This CDR3 comprises 11 residues. Germline values: CDR1 MNHEY, CDR2 SVGAGI. Written as DNA, the CDR3 is TGTGCCAGCAGTTTCCAATACGAGCAGTTCTTC. Its translation: CASSFQYEQFF.

The chain uses TRBV7-2 and TRBJ2-7, with 7 positions matching TRBD1. CDR3 length: 14 residues. CDR1 is SGHTA and CDR2 is FQGNSA in the germline V gene. V trimming: 5 bases; J trimming: 5 bases; junction bases outside the gene matches: 9. CDR3 sequence reads: CASSLETGPHEQYF. The CDR3 coding sequence is TGTGCCAGCAGCCTCGAGACAGGGCCCCACGAGCAGTACTTC.

The rearrangement joins TRBV5-1 to TRBJ2-5; D is ambiguous. Germline V lookup: CDR1 SGHRS, CDR2 YFSETQ. Trimming removed 1 base at V and 5 bases at J, with 3 bases between. The CDR3 totals 11 residues. The CDR3 DNA is TGCGCCAGCAGCTTGAAGGAGACCCAGTACTTC. As protein: CASSLKETQYF.

This clone has more than one count but fewer than ten. The chain employs TRBV6-5 and TRBJ1-5; 7 bases map to TRBD1. Trimming took 6 bases from V and 0 from J; bases not matched to a gene: 5. Germline assignment: CDR1 MNHEY and CDR2 SVGAGI. The CDR3 spans 15 residues. The CDR3 nucleotides read TGTGCCAGCAGATTGGGACAGCTTAGCAATCAGCCCCAGCATTTT. Translating gives CASRLGQLSNQPQHF.

Comment on this clone: Additional DNA sequences in this sample encode the identical CDR3. The chain has TRBV29-1 and TRBJ2-3, with TRBD2 matching 10 bases. Per germline, CDR1 SQVTM and CDR2 ANQGSEA. J was trimmed by 5 bases and V by 6 bases; bases with no gene match: 11. CDR3 size: 15 residues. The DNA of the CDR3 is TGCAGCGTCGGGGGGCTAGCGGGAGAGTTAGATACGCAGTATTTT. Translated: CSVGGLAGELDTQYF.